Reported below is one T cell receptor (beta chain). Using immunoSEQ multiplex PCR, the repertoire was profiled, and TCRdb retains in-frame clones only, with some absent. Found here are under 200,000 clones, around 91% of them singletons; the top ten hold around 1.5%. This entry belongs to a study of control samples from healthy donors and cancer patients. V was clipped by 2 bases and J by 7 bases; unmatched bases: 3. There are 15 residues in the CDR3. Looked up from germline, CDR1 is LNHNV and CDR2 is YYDKDF (reference sequence). The source of this sequence is a woman in her thirties in good health. The chain has TRBV15 and TRBJ2-1; 12 nucleotides line up with TRBD2. The sequencing input was blood. CDR3 in amino acids: CATSRPSGRGNEQFF. The DNA of the CDR3 is TGTGCCACCAGCAGACCTAGCGGGAGGGGGAATGAGCAGTTCTTC.